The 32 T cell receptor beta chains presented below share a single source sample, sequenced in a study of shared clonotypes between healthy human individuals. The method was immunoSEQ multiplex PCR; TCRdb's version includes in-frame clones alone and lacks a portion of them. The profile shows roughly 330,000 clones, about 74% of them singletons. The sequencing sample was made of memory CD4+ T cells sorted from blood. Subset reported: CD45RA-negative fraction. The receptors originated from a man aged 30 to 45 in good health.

The CDR3 DNA sequence: TGTGCCAGCAGTGACCCACAGGGAGGGATTCGAGAGACCCAGTACTTC. It is translated as CASSDPQGGIRETQYF. The chain is built from TRBV6-4 and TRBJ2-5; weak D call: TRBD2 (7 bases). V lost 2 bases and J 4 bases, leaving 17 bases between the germline ends. The CDR3 runs to 16 residues. Germline CDR1 and CDR2: MRHNA and SNTAGT.

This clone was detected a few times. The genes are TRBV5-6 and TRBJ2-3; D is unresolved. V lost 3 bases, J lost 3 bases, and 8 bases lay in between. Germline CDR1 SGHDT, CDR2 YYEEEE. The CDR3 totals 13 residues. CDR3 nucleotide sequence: TGTGCCAGCAGCTCAACAAAGACAGATACGCAGTATTTT. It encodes CASSSTKTDTQYF.

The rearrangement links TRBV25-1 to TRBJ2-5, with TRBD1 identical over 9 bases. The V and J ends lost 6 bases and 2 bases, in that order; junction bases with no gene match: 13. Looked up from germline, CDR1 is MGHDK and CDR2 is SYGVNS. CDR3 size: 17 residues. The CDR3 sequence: CASRGAVLGQGQETQYF. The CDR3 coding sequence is TGTGCCAGCAGGGGGGCGGTCTTGGGACAGGGACAAGAGACCCAGTACTTC.

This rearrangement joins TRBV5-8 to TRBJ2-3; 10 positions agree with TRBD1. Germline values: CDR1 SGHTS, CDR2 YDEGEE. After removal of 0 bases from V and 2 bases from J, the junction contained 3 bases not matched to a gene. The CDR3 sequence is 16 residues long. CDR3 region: CASSLGTGGNTDTQYF. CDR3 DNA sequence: TGTGCCAGCAGCTTGGGGACAGGGGGAAACACAGATACGCAGTATTTT.

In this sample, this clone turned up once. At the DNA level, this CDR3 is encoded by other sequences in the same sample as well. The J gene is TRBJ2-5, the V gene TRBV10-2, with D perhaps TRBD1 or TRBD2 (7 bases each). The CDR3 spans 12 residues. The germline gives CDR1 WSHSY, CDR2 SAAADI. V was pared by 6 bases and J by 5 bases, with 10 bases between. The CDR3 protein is CASSQGGETQYF. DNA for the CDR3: TGCGCCAGCAGCCAGGGGGGGGAGACCCAGTACTTC.

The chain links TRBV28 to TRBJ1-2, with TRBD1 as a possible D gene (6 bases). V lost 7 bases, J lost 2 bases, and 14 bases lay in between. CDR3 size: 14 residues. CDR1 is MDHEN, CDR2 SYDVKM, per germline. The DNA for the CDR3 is TGTGCCAGCAACCTCAGGGGACTAAACTATGGCTACACCTTC. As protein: CASNLRGLNYGYTF.

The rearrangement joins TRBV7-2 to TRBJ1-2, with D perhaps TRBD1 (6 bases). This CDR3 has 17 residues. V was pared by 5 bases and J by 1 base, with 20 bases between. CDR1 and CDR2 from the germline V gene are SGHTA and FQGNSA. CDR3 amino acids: CASSIRDIIHDNYGYTF. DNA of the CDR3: TGTGCCAGCAGCATCCGGGACATAATACATGATAACTATGGCTACACCTTC.

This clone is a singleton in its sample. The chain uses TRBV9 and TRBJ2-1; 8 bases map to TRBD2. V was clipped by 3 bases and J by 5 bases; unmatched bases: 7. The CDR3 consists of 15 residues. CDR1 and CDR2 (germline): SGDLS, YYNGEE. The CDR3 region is CASSARLALNNEQFF. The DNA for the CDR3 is TGTGCCAGCAGCGCCCGACTAGCGCTAAACAATGAGCAGTTCTTC.

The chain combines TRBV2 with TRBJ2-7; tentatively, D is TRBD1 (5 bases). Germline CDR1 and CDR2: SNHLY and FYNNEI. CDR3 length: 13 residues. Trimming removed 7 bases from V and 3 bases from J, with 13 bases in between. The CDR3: CASKQGVLYEQYF. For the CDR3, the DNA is TGTGCCAGCAAGCAAGGGGTGCTCTACGAGCAGTACTTC.

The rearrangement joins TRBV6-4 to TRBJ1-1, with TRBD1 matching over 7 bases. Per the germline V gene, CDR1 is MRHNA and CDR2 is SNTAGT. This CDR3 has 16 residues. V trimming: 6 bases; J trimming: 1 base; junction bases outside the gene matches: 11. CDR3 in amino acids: CASSRTGQDWNTEAFF. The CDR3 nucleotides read TGTGCCAGCAGCCGGACAGGTCAGGATTGGAACACTGAAGCTTTCTTT.

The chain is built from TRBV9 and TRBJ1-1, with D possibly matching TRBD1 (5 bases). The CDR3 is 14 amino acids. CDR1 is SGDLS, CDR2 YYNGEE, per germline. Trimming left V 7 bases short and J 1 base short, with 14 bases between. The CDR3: CASGRQNQNTEAFF. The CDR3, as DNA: TGTGCCAGCGGCCGACAGAACCAGAACACTGAAGCTTTCTTT.

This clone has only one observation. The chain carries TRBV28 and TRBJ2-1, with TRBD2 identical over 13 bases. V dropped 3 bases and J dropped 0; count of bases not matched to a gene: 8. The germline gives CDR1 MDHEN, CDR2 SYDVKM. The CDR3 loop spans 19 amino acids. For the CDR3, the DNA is TGTGCCAGCAGTTTCTGGACTAGCGGGAGAGCGAGCTCCTACAATGAGCAGTTCTTC. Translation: CASSFWTSGRASSYNEQFF.

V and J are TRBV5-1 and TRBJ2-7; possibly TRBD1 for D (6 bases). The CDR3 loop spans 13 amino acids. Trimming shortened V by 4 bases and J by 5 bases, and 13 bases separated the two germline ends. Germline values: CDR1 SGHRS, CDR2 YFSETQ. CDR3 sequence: CASSLQGHDEQYF. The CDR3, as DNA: TGCGCCAGCAGCCTGCAGGGGCACGACGAGCAGTACTTC.

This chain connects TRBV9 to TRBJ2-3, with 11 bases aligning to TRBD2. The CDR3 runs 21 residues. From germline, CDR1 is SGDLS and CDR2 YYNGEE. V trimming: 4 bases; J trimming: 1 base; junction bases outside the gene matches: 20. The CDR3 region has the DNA TGTGCCAGCAGCCCCCGGGGGTCGGTAGCTAGCGGGAGGTCTGGCACAGATACGCAGTATTTT. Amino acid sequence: CASSPRGSVASGRSGTDTQYF.

The CDR3 DNA follows: TGTGCTAGTGGTTTGGAAGCAGCTAGCACAGATACGCAGTATTTT. Protein: CASGLEAASTDTQYF. V gene TRBV12-5 combines with J gene TRBJ2-3; D remains ambiguous. V was cut by 1 base and J by 0 bases, with 8 bases left in between. The V gene's germline CDR1 is LGHNT and CDR2 FRNRAP. The CDR3 is 15 residues long. Using reference TRBV12-5 and TRBJ2-3 for the parts outside the CDR3, the full variable domain is DARVTQTPRHKVTEMGQEVTMRCQPILGHNTVFWYRQTMMQGLELLAYFRNRAPLDDSGMPKDRFSAEMPDATLATLKIQPSEPRDSAVYFCASGLEAASTDTQYFGPGTRLTVL.

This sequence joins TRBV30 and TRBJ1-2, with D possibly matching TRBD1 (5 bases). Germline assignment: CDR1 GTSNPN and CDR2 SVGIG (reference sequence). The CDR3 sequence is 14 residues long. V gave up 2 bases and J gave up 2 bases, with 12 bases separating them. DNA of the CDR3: TGTGCCTGGAGTAGGCAGCGGACAAACTATGGCTACACCTTC. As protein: CAWSRQRTNYGYTF.

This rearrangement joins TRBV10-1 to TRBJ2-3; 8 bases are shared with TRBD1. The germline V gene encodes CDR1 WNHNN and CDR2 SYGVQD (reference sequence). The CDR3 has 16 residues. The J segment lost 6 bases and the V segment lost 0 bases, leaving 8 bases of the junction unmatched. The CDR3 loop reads CASSESWQGAGDTQYF. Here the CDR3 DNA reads TGCGCCAGCAGTGAGTCTTGGCAGGGGGCCGGTGATACGCAGTATTTT.

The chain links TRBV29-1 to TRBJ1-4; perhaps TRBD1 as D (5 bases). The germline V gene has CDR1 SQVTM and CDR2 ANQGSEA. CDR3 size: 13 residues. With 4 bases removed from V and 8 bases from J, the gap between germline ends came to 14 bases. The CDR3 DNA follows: TGCAGCGTTGGAGGGGCCCAAGGAGAAAAACTGTTTTTT. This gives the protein CSVGGAQGEKLFF.

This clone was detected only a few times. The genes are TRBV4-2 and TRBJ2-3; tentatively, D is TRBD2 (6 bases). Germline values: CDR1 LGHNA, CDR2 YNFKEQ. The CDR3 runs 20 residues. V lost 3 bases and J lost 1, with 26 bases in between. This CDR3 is CASSQDAQGGSASGTDTQYF. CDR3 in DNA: TGTGCCAGCAGCCAGGACGCTCAGGGCGGGTCGGCTAGCGGCACAGATACGCAGTATTTT.

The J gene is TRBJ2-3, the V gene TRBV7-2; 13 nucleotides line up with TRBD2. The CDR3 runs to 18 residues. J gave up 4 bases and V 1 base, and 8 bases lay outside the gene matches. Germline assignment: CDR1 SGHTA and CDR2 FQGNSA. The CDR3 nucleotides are TGTGCCAGCAGCTTAGTAAGACTAGCGGGAGGTGCACCAGATACGCAGTATTTT. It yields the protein CASSLVRLAGGAPDTQYF. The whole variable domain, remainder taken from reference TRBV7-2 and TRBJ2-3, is GAGVSQSPSNKVTEKGKDVELRCDPISGHTALYWYRQSLGQGLEFLIYFQGNSAPDKSGLPSDRFSAERTGGSVSTLTIQRTQQEDSAVYLCASSLVRLAGGAPDTQYFGPGTRLTVL.

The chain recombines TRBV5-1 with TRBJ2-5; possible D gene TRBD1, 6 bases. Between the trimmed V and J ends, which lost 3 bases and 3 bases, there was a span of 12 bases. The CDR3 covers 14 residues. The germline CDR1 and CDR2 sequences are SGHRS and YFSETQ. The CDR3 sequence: CASSWGPGEETQYF. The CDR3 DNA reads TGCGCCAGCAGCTGGGGGCCGGGCGAAGAGACCCAGTACTTC.

CDR3 region: CASSTNIRSYYGYTF. The CDR3 DNA is TGTGCCAGCAGTACCAACATCCGGTCTTACTATGGCTACACCTTC. The chain joins TRBV6-6 to TRBJ1-2; the D is unclear. Per the germline V gene, CDR1 is MNHNY and CDR2 is SVGAGI (reference sequence). The CDR3 spans 15 residues. V lost 5 bases to trimming and J lost 3 bases, with 16 bases between them.

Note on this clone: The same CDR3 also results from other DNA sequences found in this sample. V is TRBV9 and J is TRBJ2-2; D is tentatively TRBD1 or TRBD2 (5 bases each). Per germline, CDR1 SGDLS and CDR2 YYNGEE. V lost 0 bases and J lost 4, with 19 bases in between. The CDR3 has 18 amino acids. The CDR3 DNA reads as TGTGCCAGCAGCGTAGCTCTAAATCGGGGCAGGGCCACCGGGGAGCTGTTTTTT. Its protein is CASSVALNRGRATGELFF.

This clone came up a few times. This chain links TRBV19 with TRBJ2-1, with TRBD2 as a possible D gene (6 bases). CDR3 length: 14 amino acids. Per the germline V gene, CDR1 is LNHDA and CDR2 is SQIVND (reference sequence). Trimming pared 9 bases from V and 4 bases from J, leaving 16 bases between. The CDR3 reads CASNRGNIYNEQFF. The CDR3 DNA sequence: TGTGCCAGCAACCGCGGGAACATATACAATGAGCAGTTCTTC.

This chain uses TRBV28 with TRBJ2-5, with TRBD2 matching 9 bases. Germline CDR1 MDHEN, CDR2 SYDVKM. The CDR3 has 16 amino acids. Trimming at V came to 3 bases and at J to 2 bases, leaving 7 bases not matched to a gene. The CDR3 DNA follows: TGTGCCAGCAGTTTCTTGACTAGCGGAATGCAAGAGACCCAGTACTTC. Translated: CASSFLTSGMQETQYF.

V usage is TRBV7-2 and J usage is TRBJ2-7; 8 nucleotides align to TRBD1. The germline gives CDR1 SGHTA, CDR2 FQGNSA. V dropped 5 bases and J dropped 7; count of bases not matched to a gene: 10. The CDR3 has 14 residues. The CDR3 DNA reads TGTGCCAGCAGCCTTTTGGGACAGGATCTAGAGCAGTACTTC. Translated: CASSLLGQDLEQYF.

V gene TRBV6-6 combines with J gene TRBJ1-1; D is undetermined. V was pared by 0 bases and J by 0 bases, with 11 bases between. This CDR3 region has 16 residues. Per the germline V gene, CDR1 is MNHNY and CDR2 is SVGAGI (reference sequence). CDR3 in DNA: TGTGCCAGCAGTTACTCGGCAGGAAATATGAACACTGAAGCTTTCTTT. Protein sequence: CASSYSAGNMNTEAFF.

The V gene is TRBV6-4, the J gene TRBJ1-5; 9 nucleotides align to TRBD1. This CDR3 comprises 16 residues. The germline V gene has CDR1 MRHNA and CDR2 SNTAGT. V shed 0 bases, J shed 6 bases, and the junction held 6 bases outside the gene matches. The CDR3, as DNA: TGTGCCAGCAGTGACTCCCGACAGGGGGAAGGTCAGCCCCAGCATTTT. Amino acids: CASSDSRQGEGQPQHF.

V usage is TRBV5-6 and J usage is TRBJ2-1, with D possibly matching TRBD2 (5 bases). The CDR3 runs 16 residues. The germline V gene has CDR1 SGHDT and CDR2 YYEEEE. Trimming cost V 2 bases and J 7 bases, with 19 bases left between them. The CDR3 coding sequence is TGTGCCAGCAGCTTCATTCCGGCTAGCAGGAATAATGAGCAGTTCTTC. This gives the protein CASSFIPASRNNEQFF. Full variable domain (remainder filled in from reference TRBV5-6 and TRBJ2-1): DAGVTQSPTHLIKTRGQQVTLRCSPKSGHDTVSWYQQALGQGPQFIFQYYEEEERQRGNFPDRFSGHQFPNYSSELNVNALLLGDSALYLCASSFIPASRNNEQFFGPGTRLTVL.

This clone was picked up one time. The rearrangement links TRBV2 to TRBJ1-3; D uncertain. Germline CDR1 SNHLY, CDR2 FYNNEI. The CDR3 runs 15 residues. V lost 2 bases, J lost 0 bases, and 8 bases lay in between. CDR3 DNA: TGTGCCAGCAGTGAACTGGCAGGCTCTGGAAACACCATATATTTT. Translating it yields CASSELAGSGNTIYF. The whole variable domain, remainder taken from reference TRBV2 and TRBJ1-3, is EPEVTQTPSHQVTQMGQEVILRCVPISNHLYFYWYRQILGQKVEFLVSFYNNEISEKSEIFDDQFSVERPDGSNFTLKIRSTKLEDSAMYFCASSELAGSGNTIYFGEGSWLTVV.

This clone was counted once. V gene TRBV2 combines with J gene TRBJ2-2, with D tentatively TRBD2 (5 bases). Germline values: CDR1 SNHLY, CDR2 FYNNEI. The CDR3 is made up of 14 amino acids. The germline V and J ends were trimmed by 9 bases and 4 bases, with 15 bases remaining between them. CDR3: CASSTIASTGELFF. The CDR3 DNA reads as TGTGCCAGTTCTACAATAGCGTCCACCGGGGAGCTGTTTTTT.

The CDR3 loop reads CSVKLGLGTDTQYF. The CDR3 DNA follows: TGCAGCGTTAAATTGGGTCTCGGCACAGATACGCAGTATTTT. The genes are TRBV29-1 and TRBJ2-3, with D hard to call. V was trimmed by 5 bases and J by 1 base, leaving 13 bases between them. Germline CDR1 reads SQVTM; CDR2 reads ANQGSEA. The CDR3 sequence is 14 residues long.